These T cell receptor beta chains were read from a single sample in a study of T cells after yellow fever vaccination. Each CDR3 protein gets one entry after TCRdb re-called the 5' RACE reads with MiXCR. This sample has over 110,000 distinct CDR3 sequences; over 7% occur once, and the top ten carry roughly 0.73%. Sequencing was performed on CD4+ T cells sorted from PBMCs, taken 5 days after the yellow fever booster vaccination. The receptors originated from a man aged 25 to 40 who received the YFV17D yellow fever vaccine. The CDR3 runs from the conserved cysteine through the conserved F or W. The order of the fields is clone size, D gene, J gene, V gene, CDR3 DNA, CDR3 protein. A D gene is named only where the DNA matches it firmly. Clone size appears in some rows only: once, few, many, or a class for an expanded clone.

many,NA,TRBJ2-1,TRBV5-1,TGCGCCAGCAGCTTGGGGGTAGGCGGGCCAAGGGAGCAGTTCTTC,CASSLGVGGPREQFF
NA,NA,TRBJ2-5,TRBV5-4,TGTGCCAGCAGTCTACAGGTGGGCGAGACCCAGTACTTC,CASSLQVGETQYF
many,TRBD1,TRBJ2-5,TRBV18,TGTGCCAGCTCACCAGTGATTCCGGGACAGGGCTTCGAGACCCAGTACTTC,CASSPVIPGQGFETQYF
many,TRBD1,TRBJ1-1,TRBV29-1,TGCAGCGTTGCCTCGGACAGGGGGTGGAACACTGAAGCTTTCTTT,CSVASDRGWNTEAFF
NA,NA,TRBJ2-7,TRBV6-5,TGTGCCAGCAGTTACTCGGCCTCGGGCTACGAGCAGTACTTC,CASSYSASGYEQYF
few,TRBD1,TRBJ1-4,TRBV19,TGTGCCAGCCATCACAGGGGGCGTAATGAAAAACTGTTTTTT,CASHHRGRNEKLFF
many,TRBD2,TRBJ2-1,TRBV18,TGTGCCAGCTCAGTTACTAGCGAGATCAATGAGCAGTTCTTC,CASSVTSEINEQFF
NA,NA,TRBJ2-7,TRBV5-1,TGCGCCAGCAGCGAGTCCCCCTCCTACGAGCAGTACTTC,CASSESPSYEQYF
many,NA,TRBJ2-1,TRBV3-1,TGTGCCAGCAGAGAGGGGACGACTGAGCAGTTCTTC,CASREGTTEQFF
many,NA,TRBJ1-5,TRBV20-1,TGCAGTGCTAGAGATGGGGGATTAGGTCAGGGAACCCAGCCCCAGCATTTT,CSARDGGLGQGTQPQHF
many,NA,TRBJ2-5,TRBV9,TGTGCCAGCAGCAAATCCTCTGGAGGGATCTGGGGGGAGACCCAGTACTTC,CASSKSSGGIWGETQYF
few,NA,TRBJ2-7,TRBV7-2,TGTGCCAGCAGCACACCCAACCCCACCCCCTTCTACGAGCAGTACTTC,CASSTPNPTPFYEQYF
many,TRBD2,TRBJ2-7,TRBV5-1,TGCGCCAGCAGCACAACTAGCGGATCGACCTACGAGCAGTACTTC,CASSTTSGSTYEQYF
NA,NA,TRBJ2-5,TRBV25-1,TGTGCCAGCAGCCGAGCCGTAGGAAGAGAGACCCAGTACTTC,CASSRAVGRETQYF
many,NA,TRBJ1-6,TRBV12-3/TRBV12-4,TGTGCCAGCAGTTCCTCGGGAGGCAATTCACCCCTCCACTTT,CASSSSGGNSPLHF
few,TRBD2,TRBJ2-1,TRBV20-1,TGCAGTGCCACATCGCGCGCGGGAGTACGTAGTGAGCAGTTCTTC,CSATSRAGVRSEQFF
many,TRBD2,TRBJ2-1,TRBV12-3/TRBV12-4,TGTGCCAGCAGCCCAAGCGGGAATAGTGAGCAGTTCTTC,CASSPSGNSEQFF
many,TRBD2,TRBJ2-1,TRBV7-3,TGTGCCAGCAGCTTAGGTAGCGGGGGTTACAATGAGCAGTTCTTC,CASSLGSGGYNEQFF
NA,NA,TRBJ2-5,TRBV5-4,TGTGCCAGCAGCTTGTCTGCGACGGAATCGCGGATTAGGGCCCAAGAGACCCAGTACTTC,CASSLSATESRIRAQETQYF
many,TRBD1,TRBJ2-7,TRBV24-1,TGTGCCACCAGCGCCGGGACAGGGGTAGGCGAGCAGTACTTC,CATSAGTGVGEQYF
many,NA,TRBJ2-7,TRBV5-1,TGCGCCAGTCATGACGGACTGCGGGGCGAGCAGTACTTC,CASHDGLRGEQYF
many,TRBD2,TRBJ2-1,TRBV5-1,TGCGCCAGCAGCTTGGCCGGGACTAGCGGGAGAACATCGTTGGAGCAGTTCTTC,CASSLAGTSGRTSLEQFF
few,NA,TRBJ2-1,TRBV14,TGTGCCAGCAGCCCTTTCAAGGGGGGGACAGACTCCTACAATGAGCAGTTCTTC,CASSPFKGGTDSYNEQFF
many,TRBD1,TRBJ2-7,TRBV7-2,TGTGCCAGCAGCTTAAACAGGGACAGCTACGAGCAGTACTTC,CASSLNRDSYEQYF
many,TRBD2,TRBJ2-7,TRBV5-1,TGCGCCAGCAGCCACGAACTAGCGGGAGATAACGAGCAGTACTTC,CASSHELAGDNEQYF
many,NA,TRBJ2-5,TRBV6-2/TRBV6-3,TGTGCCAGCAGCTCCTCACGGGGGTACCAAGAGACCCAGTACTTC,CASSSSRGYQETQYF
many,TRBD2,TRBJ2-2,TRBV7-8,TGTGCCAGCAGCCTTACTAGCGGGACGAACACCGGGGAGCTGTTTTTT,CASSLTSGTNTGELFF
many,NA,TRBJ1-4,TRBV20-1,TGCAGTCCCCTTAGAGGGGCAACTAATGAAAAACTGTTTTTT,CSPLRGATNEKLFF
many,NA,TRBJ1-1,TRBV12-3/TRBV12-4,TGTGCCAGCAGTTCCCAAGACATTGTAGCTTTCTTT,CASSSQDIVAFF
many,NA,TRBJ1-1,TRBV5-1,TGCGCCAGCAGCTTTCGGGGCGCGAACACTGAAGCTTTCTTT,CASSFRGANTEAFF
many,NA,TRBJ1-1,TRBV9,TGTGCCAGCAGCGTAGGCCCTCACCCGGGATTGAACACTGAAGCTTTCTTT,CASSVGPHPGLNTEAFF
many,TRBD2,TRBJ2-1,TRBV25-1,TGTGCCAGCAGTGAGACTAGCGGGAGGAACTACAATGAGCAGTTCTTC,CASSETSGRNYNEQFF
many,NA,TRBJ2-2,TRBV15,TGTGCCACCAGTCCGGAGACTAGAAGGACCGGGGAGCTGTTTTTT,CATSPETRRTGELFF
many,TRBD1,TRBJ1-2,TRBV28,TGTGCCAGCAGTTTATCGACAGGGACCTATGGCTACACCTTC,CASSLSTGTYGYTF
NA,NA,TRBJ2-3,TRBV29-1,TGCAGCTTTGAAACCCCCGCGGGATCAGATACGCAGTATTTT,CSFETPAGSDTQYF
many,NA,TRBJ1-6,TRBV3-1,TGTGCCAGCAGCCGGGACGAAGGGTATTCACCCCTCCACTTT,CASSRDEGYSPLHF
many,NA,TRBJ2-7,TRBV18,TGTGCCAGCTCACCACCGGGGGTCTCCTACGAGCAGTACTTC,CASSPPGVSYEQYF
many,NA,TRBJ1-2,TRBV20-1,TGCAGTGCTATGGAGGAGGGACAACAGTACCTTGGCTATGGCTACACCTTC,CSAMEEGQQYLGYGYTF
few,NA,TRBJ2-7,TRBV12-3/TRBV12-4,TGTGCCAGCAGTTTAGGCGGGCCAGCCTACGAGCAGTACTTC,CASSLGGPAYEQYF
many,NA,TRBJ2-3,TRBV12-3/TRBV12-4,TGTGCCAGCAGTACCAGACAGGATACGCAGTATTTT,CASSTRQDTQYF
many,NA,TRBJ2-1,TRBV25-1,TGTGCCAGCAGTGAAATTAGCGGATCCTACAATGAGCAGTTCTTC,CASSEISGSYNEQFF
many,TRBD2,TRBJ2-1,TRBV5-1,TGCGCCAGCAGCTCAGGACTTCTAGCGGGGGGATACAATGAGCAGTTCTTC,CASSSGLLAGGYNEQFF
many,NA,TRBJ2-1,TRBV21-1,TGTGCCAGCTTTAAGGGGTGGGAGCGCACCTACAATGAGCAGTTCTTC,CASFKGWERTYNEQFF
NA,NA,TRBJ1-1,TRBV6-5,TGTGCCAGCAGTTACGGAGGCAGAATAAACACTGAAGCTTTCTTT,CASSYGGRINTEAFF